This is a list of T cell receptor beta chains from one sample in a study of STAT5B mutations in CD4+ large granular lymphocyte leukemia. Sequencing used immunoSEQ multiplex PCR; TCRdb keeps in-frame clones, though not all of them. This table holds tens of thousands of clones, over 75% found once. The sample comprised CD4+ T cells from blood buffy coats. These receptors all come from a human donor in good health. Both conserved end residues are part of each CDR3. D genes are given only for firm matches. Clone size is not always given. Where it is, it says once, few, many or a class for expanded clones.

abundance: -; v_gene: TRBV19; len: 16; j_gene: TRBJ1-5; d_gene: -; CDR3aa: CASSMSGRVGNQPQHF; CDR3nt: TGTGCCAGTAGTATGAGTGGCAGAGTGGGCAATCAGCCCCAGCATTTT
abundance: -; v_gene: TRBV6-4; len: 13; j_gene: TRBJ1-5; d_gene: -; CDR3aa: CASSDDSNQPQHF; CDR3nt: TGTGCCAGCAGTGATGACAGTAATCAGCCCCAGCATTTT
abundance: few; v_gene: TRBV7-9; len: 16; j_gene: TRBJ1-5; d_gene: -; CDR3aa: CASSLVGQGRNQPQHF; CDR3nt: TGTGCCAGCAGCTTAGTGGGCCAGGGGAGGAATCAGCCCCAGCATTTT
abundance: -; v_gene: TRBV20-1; len: 11; j_gene: TRBJ2-5; d_gene: -; CDR3aa: CSAYGSATQYF; CDR3nt: TGCAGTGCTTACGGGAGCGCGACCCAGTACTTC
abundance: once; v_gene: TRBV5-1; len: 16; j_gene: TRBJ2-2; d_gene: -; CDR3aa: CASSLWARGETGELFF; CDR3nt: TGCGCCAGCAGCCTATGGGCGAGGGGTGAGACCGGGGAGCTGTTTTTT
abundance: -; v_gene: TRBV5-8; len: 12; j_gene: TRBJ2-2; d_gene: -; CDR3aa: CASSLNTGELFF; CDR3nt: TGTGCCAGCAGCTTAAACACCGGGGAGCTGTTTTTT
abundance: -; v_gene: TRBV28; len: 19; j_gene: TRBJ1-5; d_gene: TRBD1; CDR3aa: CASSPQPRDSMYSNQPQHF; CDR3nt: TGTGCCAGCAGTCCCCAACCCCGGGACAGTATGTATAGCAATCAGCCCCAGCATTTT
abundance: -; v_gene: TRBV5-1; len: 15; j_gene: TRBJ1-2; d_gene: -; CDR3aa: CASSLGQLTNYGYTF; CDR3nt: TGCGCCAGCAGCTTGGGACAGCTGACTAACTATGGCTACACCTTC
abundance: -; v_gene: TRBV18; len: 15; j_gene: TRBJ2-2; d_gene: TRBD1; CDR3aa: CASSSGTENTGELFF; CDR3nt: TGTGCCAGCTCATCCGGGACAGAGAACACCGGGGAGCTGTTTTTT
abundance: -; v_gene: TRBV5-8; len: 14; j_gene: TRBJ1-5; d_gene: -; CDR3aa: CASSFVAGNKPQHF; CDR3nt: TGTGCCAGCAGCTTCGTGGCAGGGAACAAGCCCCAGCATTTT